This note documents a single T cell receptor (beta chain) sequence. This clonotype was detected a few times. Its target antigen remains unknown. One junction end disagrees with the germline gene, perhaps due to a read error. From its cysteine to its phenylalanine, the CDR3 spans 15 amino acids. Only CDR3 DNA remains: 45 bases, in frame from the first base. The sample comes from a study of identical twins (dated by TCRdb to 2016 to 2017). Regarding the study in general: To test whether fetal clonotypes persist, this study deep-sequenced TCR alpha and beta repertoires from monozygotic twins, from unrelated adults of various ages, and from cord blood. To rule out contamination, replicate twin experiments were performed at different times with different library preparation protocols. Study-wide findings and limitations: In beta out-of-frame sequences, excess twin sharing was weaker, because having fewer shared sequences lowered the signal-to-noise ratio. Because the same donors could not be followed over many years, conclusions were based on cross-sectional statistical analysis. In monozygotic twins, recombination models systematically underestimated out-of-frame TCR alpha sharing, but the models matched the sharing seen between unrelated individuals. Fewer insertions were carried by abundant cord blood beta clonotypes; a weaker similar trend was observed in young adult naive repertoires, while no such trend was observed in memory repertoires. Compared with coincidental sharing between unrelated individuals, an excess of low generation-probability sequences was observed among out-of-frame TCR alpha sequences shared between twins. Zero-insertion analyses could be partly confounded by invariant T cells such as MAIT and iNKT, though diverse VJ usage argued against such confounding for most clonotypes.

The library was produced with 5' RACE. Sequencing instrument: Illumina HiSeq 2000. Template switching added a universal primer binding site, and the final cDNA carried a unique molecular identifier that allowed TCR cDNA molecules to be counted accurately. Specific primers in the conserved constant-segment region were used to synthesize first-strand cDNA for TCR alpha and beta chains. To control for contamination, every cDNA library carried two barcodes: a SMART-Mk sample barcode plus Illumina barcodes. TruSeq adapter sequences, together with Illumina sample barcodes, were added in two successive PCR steps. The Illumina HiSeq platform was used with custom primers to sequence TCR alpha and beta cDNA libraries. Concerning the study's data processing: MiGEC processed the raw reads to extract unique molecular identifiers, while MiXCR was used to determine the CDR3 positions. For each individual, recombination models were inferred using an EM algorithm with the repgenHMM and IGoR tools. Shared clonotypes were analyzed with the tcR package in R, and sharing was normalized by the product of cloneset sizes. Out-of-frame nonproductive sequences were analyzed to study raw recombination free of thymic and clonal selection effects. The public reads were quality trimmed at Q25 with fastp and then assembled into clones with MiXCR by TCRdb, keeping productive beta chains. CDR3 protein sequences are deduplicated, and each keeps its most common genes and DNA. The V and J calls reflect TCRdb's pipeline rather than the authors' work. This sample lists approximately 550,000 distinct CDR3 sequences; 20% to 25% were detected once. Together, the top ten hold 0.48% of the sample.

Only healthy Caucasian donors were included. Three pairs of female monozygotic twins, all aged about 18 to 30 years, were included in the twin cohort. Positive isolation kits from Invitrogen were used to isolate CD4+ and CD8+ T cell populations. The same data also contributed to another study, on yellow fever vaccine responses in identical twins. From that second study: The T cell response to vaccination in identical twins was reported by the authors to appear partly convergent and partly personalized. In the study, vaccine-responding T cell clones were precisely tracked in identical twins.

Sequenced: CD4+ T cells sorted from blood. This TCR was recovered from a woman between 18 and 29 years old in good health. The V gene is TRBV12-3 or TRBV12-4 and the J gene is TRBJ2-3; 9 junctional bases match TRBD2. In nucleotide form, the sequence is TGCGCCAGCAGCTCCATGACTAGCGGAACAGATACGCAGTATTTT. It is translated as CASSSMTSGTDTQYF.